The present entry profiles one T cell receptor beta chain with its context. The data are from a study of technical replicates of blood from several donors. Data came from immunoSEQ multiplex PCR; TCRdb stores just in-frame clones and leaves some out. Among about 70,000 clones listed, around 88% were seen once. The CDR3 covers 18 residues. V dropped 0 bases and J dropped 6; count of bases not matched to a gene: 19. The germline V gene encodes CDR1 GTSNPN and CDR2 SVGIG (reference sequence). The receptor comes from a human donor in good health. Some clones in this sample may be carry-over from other donors' samples. Sequenced input: PBMCs. This chain uses TRBV30 with TRBJ1-2; TRBD1 matches at 7 bases. The CDR3: CAWSVPAGQYLPMDGYTF. Written as DNA, the CDR3 is TGTGCCTGGAGTGTACCCGCGGGACAGTACCTACCTATGGATGGCTACACCTTC.